Following are 24 T cell receptor beta chains from one sample sequenced in a study of shared clonotypes between healthy human individuals. CD45RO-negative, CCR7-positively selected cells formed the naive CD8 fraction, excluding terminally differentiated effector memory CD45RA+ cells. Method: immunoSEQ multiplex PCR; TCRdb's copy keeps in-frame clones and lacks some. The sample gives a few million clones, 90% to 95% of which show up once; around 1.8% is in the top ten. Sequencing was performed on naive CD8+ T cells from PBMCs. The source of these receptors is a man aged 18 to 29 in good health. Some clones in this sample may be carry-over from other donors' samples.

The chain has TRBV4-1 and TRBJ2-5, with 10 positions matching TRBD1. Trimming cost V 4 bases and J 4 bases; bases outside gene matches: 12. This CDR3 comprises 17 residues. CDR1 and CDR2 (germline): MGHRA, YSYEKL. The CDR3, as DNA: TGCGCCAGCAGCCTAATGACAGGGGGCGATCGGGGAGAGACCCAGTACTTC. Amino acids: CASSLMTGGDRGETQYF.

The rearrangement uses TRBV27 and TRBJ1-4, with 7 nucleotides matching TRBD1. This CDR3 is 15 amino acids long. Losses at the gene ends were 4 bases for V and 8 bases for J; bases not matched to a gene: 10. Germline CDR1 is MNHEY and CDR2 is SMNVEV (reference sequence). The CDR3 protein is CASSSTDRVGEKLFF. CDR3 DNA sequence: TGTGCCAGCAGTTCAACCGACAGGGTTGGGGAAAAACTGTTTTTT. Full variable domain (missing parts from reference TRBV27 and TRBJ1-4): EAQVTQNPRYLITVTGKKLTVTCSQNMNHEYMSWYRQDPGLGLRQIYYSMNVEVTDKGDVPEGYKVSRKEKRNFPLILESPSPNQTSLYFCASSSTDRVGEKLFFGSGTQLSVL.

The V call is TRBV27, the J call TRBJ2-2; D assignment may be TRBD1 or TRBD2 (5 bases each). With 3 bases removed from V and 4 bases from J, the gap between germline ends came to 12 bases. The CDR3 runs to 15 residues. The germline CDR1 and CDR2 sequences are MNHEY and SMNVEV (reference sequence). The CDR3, as DNA: TGTGCCAGCAGTTTGGGTGGGGGTATCACCGGGGAGCTGTTTTTT. This encodes CASSLGGGITGELFF.

This clone has just one count. The chain employs TRBV4-3 and TRBJ2-3; TRBD1 might be the D (7 bases). Germline CDR1 reads LGHNA; CDR2 reads YSLEER. This CDR3 region has 18 residues. The V gene lost 0 bases and the J gene lost 1 base, with 17 bases spanning the gap. CDR3 sequence: CASSQDLGGTEGTDTQYF. The CDR3 coding sequence is TGCGCCAGCAGCCAAGATTTAGGGGGGACAGAGGGCACAGATACGCAGTATTTT.

This sequence joins TRBV5-4 and TRBJ1-2; D unclear. Per the germline V gene, CDR1 is SGHNT and CDR2 is YYREEE (reference sequence). V gave up 0 bases and J gave up 4 bases, with 10 bases separating them. The CDR3 is 14 amino acids. The chain's CDR3 is CASSLVAGIYGYTF. The CDR3 DNA reads as TGTGCCAGCAGCTTGGTAGCCGGGATCTATGGCTACACCTTC.

V is TRBV15 and J is TRBJ2-7; 7 bases match TRBD2. Germline V lookup: CDR1 LNHNV, CDR2 YYDKDF (reference sequence). The CDR3 is 15 residues long. The V and J ends lost 5 bases and 8 bases, in that order; junction bases with no gene match: 15. CDR3 sequence reads: CATSGSTGEGLKQYF. CDR3 in DNA: TGTGCCACCAGCGGTAGCACGGGGGAGGGGTTAAAGCAGTACTTC.

The gene calls are TRBV27 and TRBJ2-3, with D uncertain. Deletions cut 5 bases from V and 10 bases from J, with 19 bases between. From germline, CDR1 is MNHEY and CDR2 SMNVEV (reference sequence). There are 14 residues in the CDR3. Here the CDR3 reads CASSLGGRAGPQYF. CDR3 DNA sequence: TGTGCCAGCAGTCTAGGTGGAAGGGCCGGGCCGCAGTATTTT.

The genes are TRBV28 and TRBJ2-3; TRBD1 is a possible D gene (6 bases). The V end was cut by 1 base, the J end by 2 bases, with 13 bases between. CDR1 is MDHEN, CDR2 SYDVKM, per germline. The CDR3 sequence is 16 residues long. CDR3 sequence (DNA): TGTGCCAGCAGTTTATTAGGGGGAAAATTCACAGATACGCAGTATTTT. It yields the protein CASSLLGGKFTDTQYF.

With regard to this clone: This sample includes further DNA sequences coding for the same CDR3. The chain has TRBV7-9 and TRBJ2-7; D remains ambiguous. The CDR3 has 12 residues. Trimming took off 0 bases at V and 4 bases at J, with 4 bases between the two ends. Germline CDR1 reads SEHNR; CDR2 reads FQNEAQ (reference sequence). The CDR3 DNA follows: TGTGCCAGCAGCTTAGCCAGATACGAGCAGTACTTC. Translation: CASSLARYEQYF.

The V call is TRBV4-2, the J call TRBJ2-5, with D perhaps matching TRBD2 (6 bases). V was pared by 2 bases and J by 5 bases, with 21 bases between. CDR3 length: 17 residues. Germline assignment: CDR1 LGHNA and CDR2 YNFKEQ. DNA for the CDR3: TGTGCCAGCAGCCAACACTCGGCGACTAGGAGTGTTGAGACCCAGTACTTC. Protein sequence: CASSQHSATRSVETQYF.

V and J are TRBV2 and TRBJ2-4; perhaps D is TRBD1 or TRBD2 (5 bases each). The V gene lost 8 bases and the J gene lost 9 bases, with 17 bases spanning the gap. The CDR3 sequence is 13 residues long. Germline CDR1 SNHLY, CDR2 FYNNEI. CDR3 DNA: TGTGCCAGCCTGCTGAGGGGCTCCGGCATTCAGTACTTC. Its translation is CASLLRGSGIQYF.

The rearrangement uses TRBV7-3 and TRBJ2-1; 7 bases agree with TRBD2. V lost 2 bases and J lost 6; bases outside the gene matches: 7. The CDR3 runs to 15 residues. Germline assignment: CDR1 SGHTA and CDR2 FQGTGA. The CDR3 sequence is CASSLVRRERNEQFF. CDR3 bases: TGTGCCAGCAGCTTAGTTCGGCGGGAGCGCAATGAGCAGTTCTTC.

The chain employs TRBV9 and TRBJ2-5; 9 bases map to TRBD2. The length of the CDR3 is 13 residues. The V and J ends lost 3 bases and 5 bases, in that order; junction bases with no gene match: 2. The germline V gene has CDR1 SGDLS and CDR2 YYNGEE. CDR3 DNA sequence: TGTGCCAGCAGCGAGGGACTAGCCGAGACCCAGTACTTC. It is translated as CASSEGLAETQYF.

A remark on this clone: Other nucleotide sequences in the sample specify the same CDR3. This rearrangement joins TRBV6-5 to TRBJ2-7; D is unclear. The length of the CDR3 is 10 residues. Looked up from germline, CDR1 is MNHEY and CDR2 is SVGAGI. V lost 8 bases to trimming and J lost 2 bases, with 4 bases between them. The CDR3 DNA is TGTGCCAGCGGAACCTACGAGCAGTACTTC. This codes for CASGTYEQYF.

V gene TRBV29-1 combines with J gene TRBJ2-7, with 8 bases aligning to TRBD1. The CDR3 spans 14 residues. The V and J ends lost 4 bases and 6 bases, in that order; junction bases with no gene match: 11. Germline-derived CDR1 and CDR2 are SQVTM and ANQGSEA. The CDR3 loop is CSVVLGQGPAEQYF. DNA for the CDR3: TGCAGCGTTGTACTCGGACAGGGTCCGGCCGAGCAGTACTTC.

The chain links TRBV27 to TRBJ2-1; 8 nucleotides match TRBD2. The V gene end was trimmed by 4 bases and the J gene end by 3 bases; junction bases not matched to a gene: 14. Germline CDR1 and CDR2: MNHEY and SMNVEV (reference sequence). The CDR3 totals 18 residues. CDR3 coding DNA: TGTGCCAGCAGTTCGACAGTAGCGGGAATGCATCTCTACAATGAGCAGTTCTTC. This gives the protein CASSSTVAGMHLYNEQFF.

J is TRBJ1-2 and V is TRBV4-1, with D possibly being TRBD1 (6 bases). The CDR3 spans 15 residues. V was shortened by 2 bases and J by 0 bases, with 10 bases between the two germline ends. Germline CDR1 reads MGHRA; CDR2 reads YSYEKL. The CDR3 bases are TGCGCCAGCAGCCAAAATACAGGGACTAACTATGGCTACACCTTC. Translation: CASSQNTGTNYGYTF.

The V and J genes are TRBV4-1 and TRBJ2-7, with D unresolved. The V gene's germline CDR1 is MGHRA and CDR2 YSYEKL. V lost 5 bases, J lost 3 bases, and 8 bases lay in between. This CDR3 region has 12 residues. CDR3 sequence reads: CASSTPDYEQYF. The DNA for the CDR3 is TGCGCCAGCAGCACCCCCGACTACGAGCAGTACTTC.

This clone has only a few counts. This sequence joins TRBV30 and TRBJ1-1, with D possibly TRBD1 on 5 matching bases. The ends were cut back, 5 bases at V and 5 bases at J, with 9 bases in the middle. This CDR3 is built from 11 residues. Germline V gives CDR1 GTSNPN, CDR2 SVGIG (reference sequence). The CDR3 nucleotides are TGTGCCTGGGTCCAGGGTACTGAAGCTTTCTTT. It codes for CAWVQGTEAFF.

The chain combines TRBV6-1 with TRBJ2-7, with a possible D match to TRBD2 (6 bases). Between the trimmed V and J ends, which lost 8 bases and 7 bases, there was a span of 15 bases. This CDR3 has 12 residues. Germline V gene data show CDR1 as MNHNS and CDR2 as SASEGT. CDR3 bases: TGTGCCAGCCTTCCCTGGAGCGGGGAGCAGTACTTC. This translates into CASLPWSGEQYF.

The chain recombines TRBV15 with TRBJ1-1; D unclear. The CDR3 is 12 amino acids. The ends were cut back, 1 base at V and 6 bases at J, with 6 bases in the middle. Germline lookup yields CDR1 LNHNV and CDR2 YYDKDF (reference sequence). The CDR3 is CATSRGPSEAFF. The CDR3 DNA reads as TGTGCCACCAGCAGAGGCCCTTCTGAAGCTTTCTTT.

A remark on this clone: The same CDR3 can be traced to other DNA sequences in this sample. The chain carries TRBV2 and TRBJ2-7; maybe TRBD2 (5 bases). CDR3 length equals 13 residues. Trimming took 8 bases from V and 3 from J, leaving 14 bases between them. The V gene's germline CDR1 is SNHLY and CDR2 FYNNEI. The CDR3 DNA is TGTGCCAGCCTCACATCGGGGTACTACGAGCAGTACTTC. As protein: CASLTSGYYEQYF.

In regard to this clone: The same CDR3 can be traced to other DNA sequences in this sample. The rearrangement joins TRBV28 to TRBJ2-1; unclear D gene. The germline V gene has CDR1 MDHEN and CDR2 SYDVKM. The CDR3 extends over 13 amino acids. The ends were cut back, 3 bases at V and 4 bases at J, with 7 bases in the middle. The CDR3 coding sequence is TGTGCCAGCAGTTTCCGGCGGTACAATGAGCAGTTCTTC. Protein: CASSFRRYNEQFF.

The chain couples TRBV14 to TRBJ2-3; D is ambiguous. With 1 base removed from V and 8 bases from J, the gap between germline ends came to 16 bases. The CDR3 is 15 residues long. Per germline, CDR1 SGHDN and CDR2 FVKESK. CDR3 bases: TGTGCCAGCAGCCAAGGCCTTCCGGTGGTGGGTACGCAGTATTTT. Translating it yields CASSQGLPVVGTQYF.